Detailed here is one T cell receptor (beta chain). Its matching antigen is unknown. These data come from a study of cytomegalovirus exposure and HLA in healthy donors. With 60 Vbeta and 13 Jbeta primers, the PCR was carried out. Some clones are missing from TCRdb's copy, which holds only in-frame ones; the method was immunoSEQ multiplex PCR. The table shows about 72,000 clones, with approximately 70% occurring only once. The study, taken as a whole, reports: It was about 150 TCR beta chains that were listed as cytomegalovirus-associated. Later, an analysis showed that TCR beta chains associated with HLA were more clonally expanded than others that were equally common. V- and J-gene trimming of TCR beta was linked (in a later analysis) to a missense DCLRE1C variant. An analysis done earlier found most TCR beta V segments productive about 90% or about 30% of the time.

Trimming cost V 5 bases and J 8 bases; bases outside gene matches: 17. The CDR3 has 16 residues. Germline CDR1 is GTSNPN and CDR2 is SVGIG (reference sequence). The sequenced material came from PBMCs. The receptor's source is a man aged 40-50 years in good health and CMV-seropositive. This sequence joins TRBV30 and TRBJ1-2; TRBD1 matches at 10 bases. CDR3 amino acids: CAWFDGVWDRGYGYTF. The DNA of the CDR3 is TGTGCCTGGTTTGACGGGGTATGGGACAGGGGCTACGGCTACACCTTC.